These 2 T cell receptor beta chains came from one sample sequenced in a study of beta chain features in type 1 diabetes. Every bit of the isolated RNA underwent reverse transcription, so sequencing read expressed TCRB transcripts. Generated by immunoSEQ multiplex PCR, the TCRdb table keeps only in-frame clones and is missing some. The sample yields roughly 240,000 clones, over 12% seen once. The specimen was naive CD4+ T cells from blood. All receptors derive from a middle-aged woman in good health.

This clone was seen more than once but under ten times. This chain connects TRBV19 to TRBJ1-2; 7 nucleotides match TRBD1. J was trimmed by 0 bases and V by 3 bases; bases with no gene match: 1. Germline assignment: CDR1 LNHDA and CDR2 SQIVND (reference sequence). The CDR3 consists of 14 residues. The CDR3 DNA follows: TGTGCCAGTAGTATGGGACAGCCTAACTATGGCTACACCTTC. Its protein product is CASSMGQPNYGYTF.

A few counts support this clone. CDR3 region: CASSPRDRVNEQFF. The DNA for the CDR3 is TGTGCCAGCAGCCCCCGGGACAGGGTCAATGAGCAGTTCTTC. J is TRBJ2-1 and V is TRBV7-6, with TRBD1 matching 9 bases. Losses at the gene ends were 5 bases for V and 6 bases for J; bases not matched to a gene: 5. The CDR3 runs 14 residues. The germline V gene encodes CDR1 SGHVS and CDR2 FNYEAQ.